These 20 T cell receptor beta chains came from one sample sequenced in a study of memory CD4+ T cells and cytomegalovirus serostatus. Assay: immunoSEQ multiplex PCR; the TCRdb copy retains only in-frame clones and omits some. The sample carries about 64,000 clones, more than 70% recorded once. The sort gate was single viable CD3+CD4+CD8-CD45RO+ cells for memory CD4+ T cells. The sequenced sample consisted of memory CD4+ T cells from blood. The receptors were sampled from an adult in good health and CMV-seronegative.

This sequence joins TRBV18 and TRBJ2-5; TRBD1 might be the D (6 bases). Germline values: CDR1 KGHSH, CDR2 LQKENI. V was pared by 3 bases and J by 4 bases, with 12 bases between. The CDR3 is made up of 14 amino acids. The CDR3: CASSPRDTRETQYF. The CDR3 nucleotides are TGTGCCAGCTCACCCCGGGACACCAGAGAGACCCAGTACTTC.

The chain employs TRBV28 and TRBJ2-7; a weak D match, TRBD1 (6 bases). The CDR3 covers 12 residues. Germline CDR1 and CDR2: MDHEN and SYDVKM. Trimming left V 6 bases short and J 3 bases short, with 9 bases between. The CDR3, as DNA: TGTGCCAGCAGGCAACAGGGCTACGAGCAGTACTTC. This translates into CASRQQGYEQYF.

Notes on this clone: One end of the junction is discordant with germline, which a read error may explain. The V gene is TRBV7-7, the J gene TRBJ2-1; TRBD2 aligns across 13 bases. Germline loops: CDR1 SSHAT, CDR2 FNYEAQ (reference sequence). This CDR3 spans 19 amino acids. As DNA, the CDR3 is TGTGCTAGCAGCTTAGGTGGGACTAGCGGGACCGGCTCCTACAATGAGCAGTTCTTC. It codes for CASSLGGTSGTGSYNEQFF.

Note on this clone: The junction does not match germline at one end; this may be a read error. V gene TRBV7-7 combines with J gene TRBJ2-2, with 10 bases that match TRBD2. The CDR3 sequence is 16 residues long. Germline V CDR1 and CDR2: SSHAT, FNYEAQ (reference sequence). CDR3 DNA: TGTGCTAGCAGCTTAGCGCCTAGCGGGAGACCCGGGGAGCTGTTTTTT. Translating gives CASSLAPSGRPGELFF. The entire variable domain, with the rest obtained from reference TRBV7-7 and TRBJ2-2, is as follows: GAGVSQSPRYKVTKRGQDVTLRCDPISSHATLYWYQQALGQGPEFLTYFNYEAQPDKSGLPSDRFSAERPEGSISTLTIQRTEQRDSAMYRCASSLAPSGRPGELFFGEGSRLTVL.

This CDR3 reads CASTTGDTGELFF. The CDR3, as DNA: TGCGCCAGCACGACAGGGGACACCGGGGAGCTGTTTTTT. This chain links TRBV10-1 with TRBJ2-2; TRBD1 matches 8 bases. V trimming: 7 bases; J trimming: 3 bases; junction bases outside the gene matches: 1. Looked up from germline, CDR1 is WNHNN and CDR2 is SYGVQD (reference sequence). The CDR3 consists of 13 residues.

The chain has TRBV7-2 and TRBJ2-7, with TRBD2 identical over 7 bases. The length of the CDR3 is 15 residues. CDR1 and CDR2 (germline): SGHTA, FQGNSA. V was pared by 5 bases and J by 5 bases, with 12 bases of the junction left unmatched. As DNA, the CDR3 is TGTGCCAGCAGCCCAGGACTAGTGAGAGGGAACGAGCAGTACTTC. Translating it yields CASSPGLVRGNEQYF.

The genes are TRBV20-1 and TRBJ2-7; 8 bases match TRBD1. Germline CDR1 DFQATT, CDR2 SNEGSKA (reference sequence). The CDR3 is 11 residues long. V was pared by 3 bases and J by 7 bases, with 2 bases of the junction left unmatched. CDR3 protein: CSARGQAEQYF. In DNA, the CDR3 is TGCAGTGCTAGGGGACAGGCGGAGCAGTACTTC.

The rearrangement joins TRBV9 to TRBJ2-1; D is possibly TRBD2 (6 bases). Per the germline V gene, CDR1 is SGDLS and CDR2 is YYNGEE. V dropped 2 bases and J dropped 2 bases, with 14 bases sitting between them. The CDR3 sequence is 16 residues long. CDR3 sequence: CASSVNTGGAYNEQFF. The CDR3 DNA follows: TGTGCCAGCAGCGTTAACACCGGAGGGGCCTACAATGAGCAGTTCTTC.

The V call is TRBV6-6, the J call TRBJ2-7; 9 nucleotides line up with TRBD2. Trimming took 5 bases from V and 3 from J; bases not matched to a gene: 8. Germline V gene data show CDR1 as MNHNY and CDR2 as SVGAGI (reference sequence). There are 15 residues in the CDR3. The CDR3 sequence is CASSDSGGKIYEQYF. The CDR3 DNA reads TGTGCCAGCAGTGATAGCGGGGGAAAAATCTACGAGCAGTACTTC.

The chain joins TRBV30 to TRBJ2-1; the D is unclear. Trimming took 2 bases from V and 4 from J, leaving 9 bases between them. Germline V gene lookup returns CDR1 GTSNPN and CDR2 SVGIG (reference sequence). The CDR3 runs to 13 residues. CDR3 loop: CAWSKGAYNEQFF. The CDR3 DNA is TGTGCCTGGAGTAAAGGAGCTTACAATGAGCAGTTCTTC. Complete variable domain (other parts from reference TRBV30 and TRBJ2-1): SQTIHQWPATLVQPVGSPLSLECTVEGTSNPNLYWYRQAAGRGLQLLFYSVGIGQISSEVPQNLSASRPQDRQFILSSKKLLLSDSGFYLCAWSKGAYNEQFFGPGTRLTVL.

This clone was counted at least ten times. The chain couples TRBV7-9 to TRBJ2-2, with a tentative D call TRBD1 (6 bases). The V end lost 5 bases, the J end lost 2 bases, and 15 bases lay between the germline ends. Per the germline V gene, CDR1 is SEHNR and CDR2 is FQNEAQ (reference sequence). There are 16 residues in the CDR3. The CDR3 DNA follows: TGTGCCAGCAGCCCAGGGCCGGGACACAACACCGGGGAGCTGTTTTTT. Residues: CASSPGPGHNTGELFF.

This clone was found once. The chain employs TRBV5-1 and TRBJ2-5; tentative D call: TRBD1 (6 bases). V gave up 0 bases and J gave up 4 bases, with 13 bases separating them. The CDR3 sequence is 15 residues long. Per the germline V gene, CDR1 is SGHRS and CDR2 is YFSETQ. CDR3 DNA: TGCGCCAGCAGCTTGGTTACAGGGAGAGGAGAGACCCAGTACTTC. This encodes CASSLVTGRGETQYF. Full variable domain (outside the CDR3, taken from reference TRBV5-1 and TRBJ2-5): KAGVTQTPRYLIKTRGQQVTLSCSPISGHRSVSWYQQTPGQGLQFLFEYFSETQRNKGNFPGRFSGRQFSNSRSEMNVSTLELGDSALYLCASSLVTGRGETQYFGPGTRLLVL.

The chain carries TRBV5-1 and TRBJ2-7; 10 bases align to TRBD2. With V trimmed by 4 bases and J by 3 bases, 7 bases remained unmatched. The CDR3 runs to 15 residues. CDR1 and CDR2 (germline): SGHRS, YFSETQ. The CDR3 nucleotides read TGCGCCAGCAGCATGTCTAGCGGGGGCATCTACGAGCAGTACTTC. Translated, it gives CASSMSSGGIYEQYF.

The rearrangement uses TRBV5-1 and TRBJ2-1, with TRBD1 identical over 9 bases. Germline CDR1 SGHRS, CDR2 YFSETQ. The V segment lost 4 bases and the J segment 15 bases; nucleotides outside the gene matches: 8. This CDR3 comprises 12 residues. The CDR3 sequence is CASSEGQGVMFF. CDR3 coding DNA: TGCGCCAGCAGCGAGGGACAGGGAGTCATGTTCTTC.

The chain couples TRBV28 to TRBJ2-3, with TRBD2 matching 10 bases. The CDR3 contains 15 residues. Unmatched junction bases numbered 3, after V lost 3 bases and J lost 3 bases. Germline V gene sequence: CDR1 MDHEN, CDR2 SYDVKM. The CDR3 region has the DNA TGTGCCAGCAGTTTGCCACTAGCGGGAACAGATACGCAGTATTTT. Protein: CASSLPLAGTDTQYF. The variable domain in full, with the rest retrieved from reference TRBV28 and TRBJ2-3, is DVKVTQSSRYLVKRTGEKVFLECVQDMDHENMFWYRQDPGLGLRLIYFSYDVKMKEKGDIPEGYSVSREKKERFSLILESASTNQTSMYLCASSLPLAGTDTQYFGPGTRLTVL.

The chain uses TRBV18 and TRBJ1-5; the D gene is possibly TRBD1 (5 bases). The CDR3 length is 16 residues. V was pared by 4 bases and J by 1 base, with 14 bases between. Germline V lookup: CDR1 KGHSH, CDR2 LQKENI. CDR3 bases: TGTGCCAGCTCACTCTCCTCGGGGGGAAGCAATCAGCCCCAGCATTTT. Amino acid sequence: CASSLSSGGSNQPQHF.

This chain connects TRBV6-5 to TRBJ1-1, with TRBD1 matching 9 bases. The CDR3 is made up of 14 amino acids. Germline values: CDR1 MNHEY, CDR2 SVGAGI. V dropped 7 bases and J dropped 8; count of bases not matched to a gene: 11. The CDR3 DNA follows: TGTGCCAGCACCCAGGGGGACAGGGCAGGGGAAGCTTTCTTT. Translated, it gives CASTQGDRAGEAFF.

The chain uses TRBV20-1 and TRBJ2-7; D is ambiguous. V was clipped by 2 bases and J by 1 base, with 3 bases between them. The CDR3 runs to 11 residues. The germline V gene has CDR1 DFQATT and CDR2 SNEGSKA (reference sequence). The CDR3 here is CSARMSYEQYF. The DNA for the CDR3 is TGCAGTGCTAGAATGTCCTACGAGCAGTACTTC.

The chain employs TRBV7-6 and TRBJ2-3; 7 nucleotides align to TRBD1. The length of the CDR3 is 13 residues. The germline CDR1 and CDR2 sequences are SGHVS and FNYEAQ. J was trimmed by 10 bases and V by 1 base; bases with no gene match: 5. The CDR3 nucleotides read TGTGCCAGCAGCTTAGACCGTACAGGGGCGCAGTATTTT. Translation: CASSLDRTGAQYF. The complete variable domain, with remaining parts taken from reference TRBV7-6 and TRBJ2-3, reads GAGVSQSPRYKVTKRGQDVALRCDPISGHVSLYWYRQALGQGPEFLTYFNYEAQQDKSGLPNDRFSAERPEGSISTLTIQRTEQRDSAMYRCASSLDRTGAQYFGPGTRLTVL.

In the case of this clone: Mismatch with germline at one junction end may stem from a read error. CDR3 sequence (DNA): TGTGCCAGCAGCAACTACGGGACAGGGAACGCTGAAGCTTTCTTT. Translated: CASSNYGTGNAEAFF. V usage is TRBV11-2 and J usage is TRBJ1-1, with 9 bases matching TRBD1. The germline gives CDR1 SGHAT, CDR2 FQNNGV. The CDR3 is made up of 15 amino acids.